The text below deals with one T cell receptor (beta chain). This specimen comes from a study of blood T cell repertoires in COVID-19. From germline, CDR1 is SQVTM and CDR2 ANQGSEA. The junction had 3 bases not matched to a gene; V was cut back by 6 bases and J by 2 bases. The CDR3 contains 12 residues. Original data processing: Researchers report that nucleated cell counts were estimated from reference gene primer amplification. The protocol was immunoSEQ multiplex PCR, while the TCRdb copy is restricted to in-frame clones and leaves out a portion. The V and J calls and the clone size are those of that table, but D and trimming were determined from the DNA. The sample consists of tens of thousands of clones, roughly nine tenths of them appearing once.

The source of this sequence is a man in his fifties or sixties with acute or convalescent COVID-19. Material for sequencing was peripheral blood. The rearrangement uses TRBV29-1 and TRBJ1-1; 7 bases match TRBD1. Written as DNA, the CDR3 is TGCAGCGTGAGACAGGGAAACACTGAAGCTTTCTTT. Translation gives CSVRQGNTEAFF.